This T cell receptor beta chain derives from a study of beta chain features in type 1 diabetes (dated by TCRdb to the late 2010s). Background for the entire study: Mean age, gender distribution, total cell number and subset yield did not differ between patients and healthy donors. Naive and central memory subsets were obtained from all 28 donors, but regulatory and stem cell-like memory subsets were isolated from only 8 patients and roughly eight healthy donors. Across all samples, approximately 100 million sorted cells were examined, and cell number per subset correlated strongly with RNA yield. The study compared the TCRB repertoires of sorted circulating CD4+ T cell subsets in recently diagnosed type 1 diabetes patients with those in matched healthy donors. Study-level results and caveats: Because the HLA sub-analyses included only small numbers of individuals, any influence of HLA type on TCRB rearrangement was left unresolved. Patients with type 1 diabetes made fewer insertions and deleted more nucleotides at VDJ recombination sites, implying thymic rearrangement abnormalities. Shorter templates might be favored by PCR, yet because patient and control samples were amplified and corrected together, any such skew would affect both groups equally. Because cDNA was sequenced instead of genomic DNA, highly expressing activated cells could be over-represented, though the groups showed no difference in activation or CD3 levels. In all four CD4+ subsets, TCRB CDR3 length was moderately but significantly shorter in type 1 diabetes patients. Naive, central memory and regulatory TCRB repertoires appeared to be more similar among patients than among healthy donors.

Each donor gave one peripheral blood draw, averaging about 100 mL, which was collected into heparinised tubes. Naive, central memory, regulatory and stem cell-like memory CD4+ T cells were sorted on a BD FACSAria II using a panel including CD45RO, CCR7, CD25, CD127, CD95 and CD27. Purity was above 95% for every sorted population. PBMCs were separated immediately by Lymphoprep density gradient centrifugation and were stained directly, without being cultured. To minimize batch effects, samples were stained and sorted in pairs, one healthy donor with one patient per experiment. The entire amount of isolated RNA was reverse transcribed using the High Capacity cDNA Reverse Transcription Kit, so the sequenced TCRB transcripts were expressed ones. Naive, central memory and regulatory T cell samples underwent deep immunoSEQ sequencing, averaging about 3.57 million total reads per sample. Sorted cells were lysed in RLT buffer, and RNA was extracted using DNase-treated RNeasy Micro or Mini kits according to cell number. Each cell subset was processed separately to prevent cross-contamination, with patient and healthy donor samples processed together. The immunoSEQ multiplex PCR was used to amplify TCRB sequences from cDNA, generating 87-bp fragments that spanned the CDR3 region. Sequencing of the amplicons was performed on the Illumina HiSeq platform. The authors' pipeline ran thus. PCR bias was computationally corrected using synthetic template baselines, reads within Hamming distance 2 were collapsed, and singletons that could not be merged were discarded. By aligning reads against IMGT, V, D and J genes, CDR3 length, and insertions or deletions at six rearrangement sites were assigned. Within each subset, clonotype counts were normalized to sorted cell number, and only after that were true diversity and Gini coefficients computed with the tcR R package. The overlap coefficient, calculated on TCRB nucleotide sequences, was used to measure repertoire sharing. Out-of-frame TCRB sequences from naive cells were analyzed as a proxy for the pre-selection repertoire. TCRdb provides this immuneACCESS table in a form limited to in-frame rearrangements. Some clones are lacking; in checked studies, under half of them reflect an unresolved V gene, and why the rest are absent is not known. The V and J calls and clone size come from that table; D and trimming were worked out from the DNA. For this sample the table gives 500,000 to 650,000 clones, of which 9.5% to 15% were detected only once. The ten largest clonotypes hold 0.095% to 0.15% of the sample.

The germline V gene (reference sequence) sets CDR1 to MNHEY and CDR2 to SMNVEV. The CDR3 contains 16 residues, cysteine and phenylalanine counted. Only the CDR3 DNA is retained, 48 bases long and in frame from the first base. The V end loses 6 bases and the J end loses 4 bases, and a stretch of 19 bases separates them. This clone has more than one count but fewer than ten. The antigen it recognizes is unknown. Base qualities are not recorded, but no much larger clone differs from it by a single base. Sequencing was done on a sample of naive CD4+ T cells from blood. Explained via the paper, the cell subset or site label denotes: true naive CD4+ T cells. The chain joins TRBV27 to TRBJ2-1, with TRBD2 perhaps the D gene, on 6 matching bases. This TCR came from a man aged 30-40 years with type 1 diabetes. The encoded CDR3 is CASRPGRRVIYNEQFF. The nucleotide sequence reads as follows: TGTGCCAGCAGACCAGGAAGGAGGGTCATATACAATGAGCAGTTCTTC.